What follows is one TCR beta chain and its context. After re-calling the 5' RACE reads, TCRdb lists one entry per CDR3 protein, DNA absent. The sample totals 550,000 to 600,000 distinct CDR3 sequences. This sample stems from a study of T cells expressing NK-cell markers. Study-level background: Sorted CD3+CD56-NKG2C+, CD3+CD56+NKG2C- and CD3+CD56+NKG2C+ T cells were the source of the TCR beta repertoires.

The CDR3 sequence is 14 residues long. Germline values: CDR1 SQVTM, CDR2 ANQGSEA. Material: blood T cells: a sorted CD56 or NKG2C T cell subset, CD4+ or CD8+ T cells, or bulk PBMC T cells (not recorded which). The receptor comes from a man between 18 and 35 years old in good health. J is TRBJ2-1 and V is TRBV29-1; checking the TCRdb D call of TRBD2 is not possible without DNA. CDR3 sequence reads: CSVMGLAGVGEQFF.